This T cell receptor beta chain was recorded in a study of blood T cell repertoires in COVID-19. At the level of the study: Acute-phase and convalescent COVID-19 samples originated in the United States, Italy and Spain.

V lost 5 bases and J lost 10; bases outside the gene matches: 12. This CDR3 has 14 residues. The germline CDR1 and CDR2 sequences are LNHDA and SQIVND (reference sequence). The study drew participants aged about 18 to 89 years from roughly 25 US areas. Cohort placement rested on clinical history that participants reported themselves. Symptom resolution, clearance, or two negative PCRs marked the recovered donors of Cohort 3. The table came from immunoSEQ multiplex PCR; TCRdb's copy has only in-frame clones and leaves some out. This sample yields 190,000 or so clones, of which roughly four fifths are seen a single time; roughly 10% belongs to the top ten.

The chain carries TRBV19 and TRBJ1-1; 8 bases line up with TRBD1. This TCR derives from a man aged 35-49 years who had recovered from COVID-19. Sequenced: PBMCs or T cells enriched from blood (not recorded which). The DNA for the CDR3 is TGTGCCAGTAGTGACCCAGGGGGCGCCTGGGGAGCTTTCTTT. Amino acid sequence: CASSDPGGAWGAFF.